This is a list of T cell receptor beta chains from one sample in a study of identical twins' blood T cells. Each CDR3 protein is one row after TCRdb ran MiXCR on the 5' RACE reads. The table includes about 370,000 distinct CDR3 sequences, approximately 30% detected once. The specimen was PBMCs. The receptor source for this set is a woman between 18 and 50 years old in good health. Each CDR3 is given with its conserved first and last residue.

v_call	j_call	cdr3_aa
TRBV10-3	TRBJ1-3	CAISEASGNTIYF
TRBV3-1	TRBJ1-2	CASSQENRVVGYTF
TRBV19	TRBJ1-1	CASIKGATEAFF
TRBV13	TRBJ1-2	CASSSQGADGYTF
TRBV25-1	TRBJ2-7	CASSVTLRGHEQYF
TRBV14	TRBJ2-1	CSSSQDYGRNEQFF
TRBV5-6	TRBJ2-7	CASSLVSEQYF
TRBV20-1	TRBJ1-5	CSARVPGQGGQPQHF
TRBV30	TRBJ1-2	CAWKGRPTNYGYTF
TRBV5-1	TRBJ2-1	CASSFIVDNGQFF
TRBV10-3	TRBJ1-2	CAISDPTRTGYGYTF
TRBV5-1	TRBJ1-3	CACSLDGGITGNTIYF
TRBV27	TRBJ1-1	CASRKGQANTEAFF
TRBV20-1	TRBJ1-2	CSARNSPGYGYTF
TRBV14	TRBJ2-3	CASSLGAIHITDTQYF
TRBV12-3/TRBV12-4	TRBJ1-5	CASSLPGQGTNQPQHF
TRBV19	TRBJ1-6	CASSTPGESSPLHF
TRBV19	TRBJ1-2	CASGFPGRFYGYTF
TRBV29-1	TRBJ2-7	CSVPTGGGYEQYF
TRBV5-1	TRBJ1-4	CASSFGGNNEKLFF
TRBV20-1	TRBJ2-1	CSARDLGMFTYNEQFF
TRBV5-1	TRBJ1-1	CASSFHQEGTEAFF
TRBV28	TRBJ2-3	CASSLEGGRGRDTQYF
TRBV20-1	TRBJ2-3	CSGTIQPTDTQYF
TRBV6-5	TRBJ2-7	CASSYSKARGLQQYF
TRBV10-3	TRBJ1-1	CAISRDRDTEAFF
TRBV12-3/TRBV12-4	TRBJ2-1	CASSLMYGEQFF
TRBV6-1	TRBJ2-7	CASRTRDLSYEQYF
TRBV9	TRBJ2-2	CASRVQRTGELFF
TRBV9	TRBJ2-1	CASSASNSNEQFF
TRBV20-1	TRBJ2-7	CSVQGIDEQYF
TRBV12-3/TRBV12-4	TRBJ2-3	CASSRDRGSDTQYF